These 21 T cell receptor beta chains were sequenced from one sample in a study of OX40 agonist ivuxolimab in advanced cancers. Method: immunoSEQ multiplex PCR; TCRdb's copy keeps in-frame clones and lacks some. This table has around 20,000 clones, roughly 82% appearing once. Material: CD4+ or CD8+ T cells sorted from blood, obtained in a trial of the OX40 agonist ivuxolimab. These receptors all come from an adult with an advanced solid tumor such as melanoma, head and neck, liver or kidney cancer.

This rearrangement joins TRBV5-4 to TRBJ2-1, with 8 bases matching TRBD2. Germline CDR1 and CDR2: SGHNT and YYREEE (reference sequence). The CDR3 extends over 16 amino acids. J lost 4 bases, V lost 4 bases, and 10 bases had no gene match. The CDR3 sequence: CASSLPAGGQYNEQFF. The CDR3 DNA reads TGTGCCAGCAGCCTACCCGCGGGAGGACAATACAATGAGCAGTTCTTC.

CDR3 sequence: CASSWTGGTGELFF. The CDR3 coding sequence is TGTGCCAGCAGCTGGACAGGGGGAACTGGGGAGCTGTTTTTT. This chain uses TRBV11-2 with TRBJ2-2; 10 bases fit TRBD1. V shed 4 bases, J shed 8 bases, and the junction held 4 bases outside the gene matches. The CDR3 is 14 residues long. Germline V lookup: CDR1 SGHAT, CDR2 FQNNGV.

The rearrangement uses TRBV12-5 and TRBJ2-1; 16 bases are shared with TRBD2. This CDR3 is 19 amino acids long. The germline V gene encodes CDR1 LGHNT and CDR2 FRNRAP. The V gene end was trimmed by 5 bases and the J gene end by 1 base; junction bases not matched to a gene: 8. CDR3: CASGRSPGLAGGSYNEQFF. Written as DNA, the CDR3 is TGTGCTAGTGGTCGCTCGCCGGGACTAGCGGGGGGGTCCTACAATGAGCAGTTCTTC.

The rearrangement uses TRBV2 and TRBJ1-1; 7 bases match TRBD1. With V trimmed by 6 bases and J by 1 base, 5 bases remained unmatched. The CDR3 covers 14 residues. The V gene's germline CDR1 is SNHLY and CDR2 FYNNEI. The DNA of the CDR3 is TGTGCCAGCAGGGGGGGACAGCGGAACACTGAAGCTTTCTTT. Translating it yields CASRGGQRNTEAFF.

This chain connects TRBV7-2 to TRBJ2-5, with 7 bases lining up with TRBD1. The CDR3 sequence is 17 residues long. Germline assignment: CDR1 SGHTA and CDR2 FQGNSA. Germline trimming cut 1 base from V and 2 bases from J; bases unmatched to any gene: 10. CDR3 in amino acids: CASSLVGGGGRQETQYF. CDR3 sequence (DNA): TGTGCCAGCAGCTTAGTAGGGGGCGGTGGAAGGCAAGAGACCCAGTACTTC.

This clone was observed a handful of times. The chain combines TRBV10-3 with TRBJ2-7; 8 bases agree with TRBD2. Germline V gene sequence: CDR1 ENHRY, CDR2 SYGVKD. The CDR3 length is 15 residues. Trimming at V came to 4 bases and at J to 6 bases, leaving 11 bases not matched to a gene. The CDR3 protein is CAISAGLGTSSEQYF. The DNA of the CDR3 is TGTGCCATCAGTGCAGGATTGGGGACTAGTTCCGAGCAGTACTTC.

In DNA, the CDR3 is TGTGCCAGCTCACCAAAGGAGGGGGCCTCCCAAGAGACCCAGTACTTC. Translated: CASSPKEGASQETQYF. The V and J genes are TRBV18 and TRBJ2-5; D possibly corresponds to TRBD1 (7 bases). From germline, CDR1 is KGHSH and CDR2 LQKENI. Trimming pared 2 bases from V and 1 base from J, leaving 14 bases between. The CDR3 is made up of 16 amino acids.

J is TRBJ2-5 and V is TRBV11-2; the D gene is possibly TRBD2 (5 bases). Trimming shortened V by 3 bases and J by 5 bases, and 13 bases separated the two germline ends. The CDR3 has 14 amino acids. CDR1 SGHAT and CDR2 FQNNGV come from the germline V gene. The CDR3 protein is CASSLGVSKETQYF. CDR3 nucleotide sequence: TGTGCCAGCAGCTTGGGAGTTTCCAAGGAGACCCAGTACTTC.

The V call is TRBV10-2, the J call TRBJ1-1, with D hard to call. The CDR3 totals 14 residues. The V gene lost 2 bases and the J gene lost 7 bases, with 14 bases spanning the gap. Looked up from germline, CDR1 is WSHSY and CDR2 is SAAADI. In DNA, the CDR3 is TGCGCCAGCAGTGAGCTCCGGGGAAACGGTGAAGCTTTCTTT. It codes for CASSELRGNGEAFF.

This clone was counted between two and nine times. The CDR3 DNA sequence: TGTGCCAGCAGCCCCTTAAGGAACACTGAAGCTTTCTTT. Translating it yields CASSPLRNTEAFF. The V call is TRBV7-2, the J call TRBJ1-1; no definite D call. This CDR3 comprises 13 residues. V was clipped by 5 bases and J by 1 base, with 8 bases between them. Looked up from germline, CDR1 is SGHTA and CDR2 is FQGNSA. The entire variable domain, with the rest obtained from reference TRBV7-2 and TRBJ1-1, is as follows: GAGVSQSPSNKVTEKGKDVELRCDPISGHTALYWYRQSLGQGLEFLIYFQGNSAPDKSGLPSDRFSAERTGGSVSTLTIQRTQQEDSAVYLCASSPLRNTEAFFGQGTRLTVV.

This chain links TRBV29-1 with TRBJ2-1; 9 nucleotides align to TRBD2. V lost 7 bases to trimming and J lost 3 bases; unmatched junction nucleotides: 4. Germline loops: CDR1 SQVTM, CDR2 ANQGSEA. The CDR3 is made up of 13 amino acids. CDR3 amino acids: CSEAGGLYNEQFF. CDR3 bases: TGCAGCGAAGCGGGGGGCCTCTACAATGAGCAGTTCTTC.

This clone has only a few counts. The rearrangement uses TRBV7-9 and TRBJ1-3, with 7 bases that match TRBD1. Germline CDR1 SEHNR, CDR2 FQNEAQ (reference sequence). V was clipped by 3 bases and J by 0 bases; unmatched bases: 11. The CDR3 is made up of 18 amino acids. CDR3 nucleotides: TGTGCCAGCAGCTTTGGGGACAGTTTCATGAGCTCTGGAAACACCATATATTTT. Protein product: CASSFGDSFMSSGNTIYF. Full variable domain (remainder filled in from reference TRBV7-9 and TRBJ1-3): DTGVSQNPRHKITKRGQNVTFRCDPISEHNRLYWYRQTLGQGPEFLTYFQNEAQLEKSRLLSDRFSAERPKGSFSTLEIQRTEQGDSAMYLCASSFGDSFMSSGNTIYFGEGSWLTVV.

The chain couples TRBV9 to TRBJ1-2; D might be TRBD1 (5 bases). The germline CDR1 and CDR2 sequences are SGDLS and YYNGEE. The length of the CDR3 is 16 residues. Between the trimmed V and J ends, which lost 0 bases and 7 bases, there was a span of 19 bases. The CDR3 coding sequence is TGTGCCAGCAGCGTAGGGACGGGGCAGGGCCTTAGTGGCTACACCTTC. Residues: CASSVGTGQGLSGYTF. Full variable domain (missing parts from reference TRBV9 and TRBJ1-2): DSGVTQTPKHLITATGQRVTLRCSPRSGDLSVYWYQQSLDQGLQFLIQYYNGEERAKGNILERFSAQQFPDLHSELNLSSLELGDSALYFCASSVGTGQGLSGYTFGSGTRLTVV.

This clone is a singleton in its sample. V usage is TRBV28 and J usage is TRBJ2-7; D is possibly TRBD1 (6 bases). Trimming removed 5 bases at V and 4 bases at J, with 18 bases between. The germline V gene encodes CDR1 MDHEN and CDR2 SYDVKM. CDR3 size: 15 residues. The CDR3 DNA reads TGTGCCAGCAGTCCCACAGGGTTCTCGGATTACGAGCAGTACTTC. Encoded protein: CASSPTGFSDYEQYF.

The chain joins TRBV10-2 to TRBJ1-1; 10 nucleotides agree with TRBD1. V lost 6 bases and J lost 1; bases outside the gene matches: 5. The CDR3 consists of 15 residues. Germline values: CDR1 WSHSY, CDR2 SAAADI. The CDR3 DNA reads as TGCGCCAGCAGAGCAGGGACAGGGGAGAACACTGAAGCTTTCTTT. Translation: CASRAGTGENTEAFF.

DNA for the CDR3: TGCAGCGTTGAATACCGACAGGGGGTTGATACGCAGTATTTT. It codes for CSVEYRQGVDTQYF. The rearrangement uses TRBV29-1 and TRBJ2-3; the match to TRBD1 covers 9 bases. V dropped 2 bases and J dropped 6; count of bases not matched to a gene: 6. CDR1 and CDR2 (germline): SQVTM, ANQGSEA. The CDR3 spans 14 residues.

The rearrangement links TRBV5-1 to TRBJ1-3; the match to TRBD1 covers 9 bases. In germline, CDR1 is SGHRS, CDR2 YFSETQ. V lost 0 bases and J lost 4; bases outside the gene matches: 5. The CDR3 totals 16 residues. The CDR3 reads CASSLGGQGLGNTIYF. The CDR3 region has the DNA TGCGCCAGCAGCTTGGGGGGACAGGGACTCGGAAACACCATATATTTT.

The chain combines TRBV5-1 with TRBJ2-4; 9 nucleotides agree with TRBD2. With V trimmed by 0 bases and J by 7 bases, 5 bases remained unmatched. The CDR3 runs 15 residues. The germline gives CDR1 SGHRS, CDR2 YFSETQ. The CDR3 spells CASSLEGLAGNIQYF. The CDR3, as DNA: TGCGCCAGCAGCTTGGAGGGACTAGCTGGGAACATTCAGTACTTC. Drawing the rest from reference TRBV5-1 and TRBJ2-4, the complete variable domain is KAGVTQTPRYLIKTRGQQVTLSCSPISGHRSVSWYQQTPGQGLQFLFEYFSETQRNKGNFPGRFSGRQFSNSRSEMNVSTLELGDSALYLCASSLEGLAGNIQYFGAGTRLSVL.

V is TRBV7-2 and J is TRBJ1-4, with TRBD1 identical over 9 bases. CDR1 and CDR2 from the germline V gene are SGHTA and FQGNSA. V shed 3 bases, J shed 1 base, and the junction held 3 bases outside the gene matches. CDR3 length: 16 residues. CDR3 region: CASSFRQGVTNEKLFF. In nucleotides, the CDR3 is TGTGCCAGCAGCTTCAGACAGGGGGTAACTAATGAAAAACTGTTTTTT.

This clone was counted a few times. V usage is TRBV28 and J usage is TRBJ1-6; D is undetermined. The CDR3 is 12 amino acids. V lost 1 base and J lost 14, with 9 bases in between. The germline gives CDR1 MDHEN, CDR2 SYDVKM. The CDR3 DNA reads TGTGCCAGCAGTTTATCCCCCCCGGCCCTCCACTTT. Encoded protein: CASSLSPPALHF.

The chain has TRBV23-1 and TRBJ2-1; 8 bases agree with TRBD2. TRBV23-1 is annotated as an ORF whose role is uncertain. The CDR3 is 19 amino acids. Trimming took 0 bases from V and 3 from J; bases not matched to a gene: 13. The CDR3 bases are TGCGCCAGCAGTCAATCCCGGATCAGGAGCGGGGGATGCTACAATGAGCAGTTCTTC. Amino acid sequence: CASSQSRIRSGGCYNEQFF.